This T cell receptor beta chain stems from a study of blood T cell repertoires in COVID-19. How the authors handled the data: It was from reference gene primer amplification that nucleated cell counts were estimated. The protocol was immunoSEQ multiplex PCR, while the TCRdb copy is restricted to in-frame clones and leaves out a portion. For V, J and clone size, that table is used; D and trimming come from the DNA. The sample records around 190,000 clones, approximately 90% being singletons. The CDR3 sequence is 13 residues long. Trimming removed 5 bases at V and 11 bases at J, with 18 bases between. Germline CDR1 and CDR2: SGHTA and FQGNSA.

The source is a man aged 18 to 29 who had recovered from COVID-19. The genes are TRBV7-2 and TRBJ1-1; D ambiguous. Material: peripheral blood. CDR3 bases: TGTGCCAGCAGCCCAACCACCGTGGTTCGGGCTTTCTTT. Encoded protein: CASSPTTVVRAFF.